One sample yielded the 5 T cell receptor beta chains listed below, sequenced in a study of blood T cell repertoires in COVID-19. Repertoires were generated with immunoSEQ multiplex PCR, while TCRdb's copy carries only in-frame clones and drops some. The sample yields 95,000 to 110,000 clones, about four fifths seen once. Sequenced sample: peripheral blood. Source of these receptors: a man between 65 and 85 years old with acute or convalescent COVID-19.

This clone was seen a few times. The rearrangement uses TRBV4-3 and TRBJ1-4; TRBD1 matches 7 bases. Germline values: CDR1 LGHNA, CDR2 YSLEER. CDR3 length: 15 amino acids. The V segment lost 3 bases and the J segment 8 bases; nucleotides outside the gene matches: 9. This CDR3 reads CASSQVGQNAEKLFF. The CDR3 nucleotides are TGCGCCAGCAGCCAGGTGGGACAGAACGCAGAAAAACTGTTTTTT.

The rearrangement uses TRBV9 and TRBJ2-6; unclear D gene. Germline-derived CDR1 and CDR2 are SGDLS and YYNGEE. The CDR3 consists of 16 residues. Deletions cut 2 bases from V and 0 bases from J, with 9 bases between. DNA for the CDR3: TGTGCCAGCAGCGTGACACCTAACTCTGGGGCCAACGTCCTGACTTTC. As protein: CASSVTPNSGANVLTF. The full variable domain, rest sourced from reference TRBV9 and TRBJ2-6, is DSGVTQTPKHLITATGQRVTLRCSPRSGDLSVYWYQQSLDQGLQFLIQYYNGEERAKGNILERFSAQQFPDLHSELNLSSLELGDSALYFCASSVTPNSGANVLTFGAGSRLTVL.

The rearrangement uses TRBV19 and TRBJ1-2; 8 positions match TRBD1. V was clipped by 8 bases and J by 6 bases; unmatched bases: 14. This CDR3 comprises 15 residues. The germline gives CDR1 LNHDA, CDR2 SQIVND (reference sequence). DNA of the CDR3: TGTGCCAGTCGTACCCCAGGGGGCGCAAGGGATGGCTACACCTTC. Translation gives CASRTPGGARDGYTF.

V usage is TRBV5-4 and J usage is TRBJ2-1, with 8 positions matching TRBD1. There are 15 residues in the CDR3. J lost 8 bases, V lost 0 bases, and 7 bases had no gene match. Germline V gene lookup returns CDR1 SGHNT and CDR2 YYREEE (reference sequence). The chain's CDR3 is CASSLGGQGAYEQFF. The CDR3 coding sequence is TGTGCCAGCAGCTTGGGTGGTCAGGGGGCATATGAGCAGTTCTTC.

V is TRBV19 and J is TRBJ2-1; D remains ambiguous. CDR3 length equals 16 residues. In germline, CDR1 is LNHDA, CDR2 SQIVND (reference sequence). Trimming removed 10 bases at V and 0 bases at J, with 19 bases between. The CDR3 loop is CATLPAGSSSYNEQFF. The CDR3 bases are TGTGCCACCCTCCCCGCCGGGTCAAGCTCCTACAATGAGCAGTTCTTC.